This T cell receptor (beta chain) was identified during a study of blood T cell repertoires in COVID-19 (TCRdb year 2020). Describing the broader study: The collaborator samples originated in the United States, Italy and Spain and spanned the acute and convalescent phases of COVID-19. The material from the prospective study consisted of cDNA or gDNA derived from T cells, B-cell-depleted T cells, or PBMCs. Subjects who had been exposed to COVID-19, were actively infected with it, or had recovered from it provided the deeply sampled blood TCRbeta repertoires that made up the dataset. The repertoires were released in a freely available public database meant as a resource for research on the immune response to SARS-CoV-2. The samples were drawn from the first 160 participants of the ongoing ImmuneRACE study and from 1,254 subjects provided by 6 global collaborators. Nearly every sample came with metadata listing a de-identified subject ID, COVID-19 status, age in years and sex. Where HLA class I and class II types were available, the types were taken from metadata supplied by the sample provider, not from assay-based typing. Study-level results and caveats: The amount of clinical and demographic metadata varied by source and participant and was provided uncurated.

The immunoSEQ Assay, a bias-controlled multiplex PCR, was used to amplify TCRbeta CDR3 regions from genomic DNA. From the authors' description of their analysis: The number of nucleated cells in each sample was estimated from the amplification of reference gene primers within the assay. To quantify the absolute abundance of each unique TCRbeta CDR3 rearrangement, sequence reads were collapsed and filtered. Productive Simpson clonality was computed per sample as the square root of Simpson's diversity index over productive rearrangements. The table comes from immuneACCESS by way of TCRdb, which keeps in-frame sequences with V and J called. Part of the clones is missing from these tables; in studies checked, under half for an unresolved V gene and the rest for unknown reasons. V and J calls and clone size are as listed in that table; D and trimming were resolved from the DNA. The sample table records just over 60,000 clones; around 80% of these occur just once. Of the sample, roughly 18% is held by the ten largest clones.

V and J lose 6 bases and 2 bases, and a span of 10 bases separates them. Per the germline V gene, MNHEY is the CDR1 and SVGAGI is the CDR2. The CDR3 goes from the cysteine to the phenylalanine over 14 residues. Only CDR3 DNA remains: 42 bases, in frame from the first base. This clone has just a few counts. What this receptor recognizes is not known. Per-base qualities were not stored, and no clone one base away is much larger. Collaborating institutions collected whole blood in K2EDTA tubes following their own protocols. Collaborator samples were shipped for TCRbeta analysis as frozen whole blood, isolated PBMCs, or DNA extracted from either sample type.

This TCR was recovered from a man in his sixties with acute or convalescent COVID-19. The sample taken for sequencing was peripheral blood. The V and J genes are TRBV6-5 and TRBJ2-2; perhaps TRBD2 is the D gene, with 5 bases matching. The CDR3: CASSEGFNTGELFF. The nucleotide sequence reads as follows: TGTGCCAGCAGCGAGGGCTTCAACACCGGGGAGCTGTTTTTT.